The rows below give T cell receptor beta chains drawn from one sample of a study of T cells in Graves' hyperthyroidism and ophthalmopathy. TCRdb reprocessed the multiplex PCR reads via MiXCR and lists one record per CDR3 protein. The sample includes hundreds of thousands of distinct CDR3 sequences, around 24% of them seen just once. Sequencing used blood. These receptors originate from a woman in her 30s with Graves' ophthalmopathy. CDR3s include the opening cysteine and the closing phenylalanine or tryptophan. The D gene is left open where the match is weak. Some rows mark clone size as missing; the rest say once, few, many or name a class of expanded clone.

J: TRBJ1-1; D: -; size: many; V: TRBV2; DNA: TGTGCCAGCAGAGTCCTGAACACTGAAGCTTTCTTT; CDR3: CASRVLNTEAFF
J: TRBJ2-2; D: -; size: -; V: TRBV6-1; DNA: TGTGCCAGCATTCCGGACTCGAACACCGGGGAGCTGTTTTTT; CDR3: CASIPDSNTGELFF
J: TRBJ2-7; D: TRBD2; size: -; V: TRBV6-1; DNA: TGTGCCAGCACTATGACGGGGGGTTCCTACGAGCAGTACTTC; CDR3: CASTMTGGSYEQYF
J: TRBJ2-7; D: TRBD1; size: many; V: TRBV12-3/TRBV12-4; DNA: TGTGCCAGCAGTCTCCGGGACAGGGAAAAGGAGCAGTACTTC; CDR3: CASSLRDREKEQYF
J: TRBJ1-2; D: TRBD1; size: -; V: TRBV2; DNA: TGTGCCAGCAGTGAAGCGGGACAGGGCATCTCCTATGGCTACACCTTC; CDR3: CASSEAGQGISYGYTF
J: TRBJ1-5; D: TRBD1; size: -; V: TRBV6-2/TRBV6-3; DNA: TGTGCCAGCAGATCTACAGGGGGGGTTAATCAGCCCCAGCATTTT; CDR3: CASRSTGGVNQPQHF
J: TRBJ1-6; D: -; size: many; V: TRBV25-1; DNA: TGTGCCAGCAGTGAGTGGGGGCAGCGGAATTCACCCCTCCACTTT; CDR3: CASSEWGQRNSPLHF
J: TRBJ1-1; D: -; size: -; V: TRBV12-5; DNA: TGTGCTAGTGGCCCGGGGGCCAACACTGAAGCTTTCTTT; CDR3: CASGPGANTEAFF
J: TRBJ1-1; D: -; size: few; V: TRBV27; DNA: TGTGCCAGCAGTTTTACCATGGGGAACACTGAAGCTTTCTTT; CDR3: CASSFTMGNTEAFF
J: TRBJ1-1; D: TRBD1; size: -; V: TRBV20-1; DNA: TGCAGCGCCGACAGGGGGATCGTCCCGAACACTGAAGCTTTCTTT; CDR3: CSADRGIVPNTEAFF
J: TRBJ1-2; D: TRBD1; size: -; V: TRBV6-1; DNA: TGTGCCAGCAGTCCGTTCGGACAGGGTAGTGGCTACACCTTC; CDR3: CASSPFGQGSGYTF
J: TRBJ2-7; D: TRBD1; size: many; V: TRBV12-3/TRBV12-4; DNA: TGTGCCAGCAGTTTGCCGGGACAGGGGGACGAGCAGTACTTC; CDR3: CASSLPGQGDEQYF
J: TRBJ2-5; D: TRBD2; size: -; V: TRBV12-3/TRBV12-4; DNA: TGTGCCAGCAGGCCTAGCGGGAGTCAAGAGACCCAGTACTTC; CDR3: CASRPSGSQETQYF
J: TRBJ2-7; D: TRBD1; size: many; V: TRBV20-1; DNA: TGCAGTGCTACCGGGACAGGGGTATCCTACGAGCAGTACTTC; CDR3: CSATGTGVSYEQYF
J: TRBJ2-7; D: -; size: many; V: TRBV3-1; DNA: TGTGCCAGCAGCCAAGGGGGCACATACGAGCAGTACTTC; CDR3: CASSQGGTYEQYF
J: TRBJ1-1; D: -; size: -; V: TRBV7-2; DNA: TGTGCCAGCAGCGACATTTTGAACACTGAAGCTTTCTTT; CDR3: CASSDILNTEAFF
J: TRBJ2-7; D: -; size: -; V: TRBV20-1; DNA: TGCAGTGCTGAAAGGGGTGGCACCTACGAGCAGTACTTC; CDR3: CSAERGGTYEQYF
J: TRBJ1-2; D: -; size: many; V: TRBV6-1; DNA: TGTGCCAGCAGTGAAAGAGTCCTACCCCGCTATGGCTACACCTTC; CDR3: CASSERVLPRYGYTF
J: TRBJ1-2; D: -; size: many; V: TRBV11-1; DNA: TGTGCCAGCAGCTTAACCCCCCTGGGCTATCACTATGGCTACACCTTC; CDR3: CASSLTPLGYHYGYTF
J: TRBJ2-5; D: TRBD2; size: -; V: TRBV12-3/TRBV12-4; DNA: TGTGCCAGCAGTTTATACGGGGGGGCTGAGACCCAGTACTTC; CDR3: CASSLYGGAETQYF